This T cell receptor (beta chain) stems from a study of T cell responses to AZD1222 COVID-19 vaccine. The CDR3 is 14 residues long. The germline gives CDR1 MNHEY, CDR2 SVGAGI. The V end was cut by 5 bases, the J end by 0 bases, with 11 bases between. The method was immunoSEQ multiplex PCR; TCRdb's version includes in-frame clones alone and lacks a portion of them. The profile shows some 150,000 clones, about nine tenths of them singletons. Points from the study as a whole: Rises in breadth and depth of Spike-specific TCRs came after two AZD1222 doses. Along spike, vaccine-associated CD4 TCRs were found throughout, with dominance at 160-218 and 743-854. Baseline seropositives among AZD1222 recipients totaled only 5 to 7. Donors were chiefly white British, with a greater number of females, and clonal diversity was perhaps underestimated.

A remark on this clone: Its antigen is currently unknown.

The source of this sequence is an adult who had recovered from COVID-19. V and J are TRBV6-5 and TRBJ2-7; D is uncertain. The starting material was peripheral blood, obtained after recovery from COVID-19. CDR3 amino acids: CASSLRTFSYEQYF. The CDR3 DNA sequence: TGTGCCAGCAGTCTCAGGACCTTCTCCTACGAGCAGTACTTC.